A single sample gave rise to the 11 T cell receptor beta chains below, sequenced in a study of blood T cell repertoires in COVID-19. Assay: immunoSEQ multiplex PCR; the TCRdb copy retains only in-frame clones and omits some. The table lists about 350,000 clones, roughly 89% of them singletons. What was sequenced was peripheral blood. These receptors all come from a young woman who had recovered from COVID-19.

The V and J genes are TRBV29-1 and TRBJ2-5; TRBD1 is a possible D gene (7 bases). CDR1 is SQVTM and CDR2 is ANQGSEA in the germline V gene. The CDR3 is made up of 12 amino acids. V was cut by 6 bases and J by 4 bases, with 12 bases left in between. The CDR3 sequence is CSVGGQLETQYF. In DNA, the CDR3 is TGCAGCGTGGGGGGACAGTTAGAGACCCAGTACTTC.

This sequence joins TRBV19 and TRBJ2-6, with TRBD1 matching 11 bases. CDR3 length: 17 amino acids. V lost 6 bases and J lost 0; bases outside the gene matches: 4. CDR1 is LNHDA and CDR2 is SQIVND in the germline V gene (reference sequence). CDR3 DNA sequence: TGTGCCAGTAGCCAGGGACAGGGGGTCTCTGGGGCCAACGTCCTGACTTTC. It encodes CASSQGQGVSGANVLTF.

The V call is TRBV19, the J call TRBJ1-2; TRBD1 matches at 7 bases. V lost 4 bases and J lost 1; bases outside the gene matches: 3. The CDR3 has 14 residues. Germline assignment: CDR1 LNHDA and CDR2 SQIVND (reference sequence). The CDR3 spells CASSNRQGNYGYTF. The CDR3 DNA follows: TGTGCCAGTAGTAACAGACAGGGTAACTATGGCTACACCTTC.

This sequence joins TRBV30 and TRBJ1-1; 8 positions match TRBD1. Germline V gives CDR1 GTSNPN, CDR2 SVGIG (reference sequence). J was trimmed by 6 bases and V by 8 bases; bases with no gene match: 8. The CDR3 covers 12 residues. The CDR3 DNA follows: TGTGCCACAGGACAGGGTGGAGCTGAAGCTTTCTTT. It translates to CATGQGGAEAFF. Combining the CDR3 with reference TRBV30 and TRBJ1-1 gives the whole variable domain SQTIHQWPATLVQPVGSPLSLECTVEGTSNPNLYWYRQAAGRGLQLLFYSVGIGQISSEVPQNLSASRPQDRQFILSSKKLLLSDSGFYLCATGQGGAEAFFGQGTRLTVV.

The rearrangement joins TRBV7-2 to TRBJ1-1; D not certain. Germline CDR1 and CDR2: SGHTA and FQGNSA. The CDR3 length is 16 residues. The V end was cut by 5 bases, the J end by 6 bases, with 22 bases between. CDR3 region: CASSPSNPFQVPEAFF. CDR3 bases: TGTGCCAGCAGCCCCTCTAATCCGTTCCAGGTCCCTGAAGCTTTCTTT.

The CDR3 DNA sequence: TGTGCCAGCAGTCGGAGGACTAGCGGGGGACCTTCGGATGAGCAGTTCTTC. As protein: CASSRRTSGGPSDEQFF. This chain joins TRBV6-2 or TRBV6-3 and TRBJ2-1; 13 bases align to TRBD2. The CDR3 has 17 amino acids. V lost 5 bases, J lost 8 bases, and 12 bases stayed unmatched. Germline loops: CDR1 MNHEY, CDR2 SVGEGT.

The gene calls are TRBV7-7 and TRBJ2-5; 10 bases align to TRBD2. Germline V gene sequence: CDR1 SSHAT, CDR2 FNYEAQ (reference sequence). This CDR3 is built from 15 residues. The V and J ends lost 3 bases and 4 bases, in that order; junction bases with no gene match: 5. In DNA form, the CDR3 reads TGTGCCAGCAGCTTCAGCGGGAGGGCCCCAGAGACCCAGTACTTC. Translation: CASSFSGRAPETQYF.

The chain recombines TRBV5-1 with TRBJ2-2; 9 positions agree with TRBD1. Unmatched junction bases numbered 8, after V lost 4 bases and J lost 7 bases. The CDR3 runs 15 residues. Looked up from germline, CDR1 is SGHRS and CDR2 is YFSETQ. The CDR3 region has the DNA TGCGCCAGCAGCCTACAGGGACAGGGTGTCGGGGAGCTGTTTTTT. This sequence encodes CASSLQGQGVGELFF.

The chain joins TRBV20-1 to TRBJ1-2, with D unresolved. Germline values: CDR1 DFQATT, CDR2 SNEGSKA (reference sequence). V lost 3 bases to trimming and J lost 4 bases, with 12 bases between them. The CDR3 loop spans 13 amino acids. In DNA, the CDR3 is TGCAGTGCTAGTTCGGGGAGTCGCTATGGCTACACCTTC. It is translated as CSASSGSRYGYTF.

The chain recombines TRBV2 with TRBJ1-2; 10 positions match TRBD1. The germline CDR1 and CDR2 sequences are SNHLY and FYNNEI. The CDR3 has 15 residues. The ends lost 3 bases at V and 4 bases at J; junction bases unmatched: 5. In DNA, the CDR3 is TGTGCCAGCAGTGAGGTGACAGGGGGCGTCTATGGCTACACCTTC. This encodes CASSEVTGGVYGYTF.

The chain has TRBV11-2 and TRBJ2-1, with 7 positions matching TRBD1. This CDR3 contains 16 residues. CDR1 SGHAT and CDR2 FQNNGV come from the germline V gene. J gave up 4 bases and V 5 bases, and 11 bases lay outside the gene matches. CDR3 in amino acids: CASSRNRGSEYNEQFF. The CDR3 coding sequence is TGTGCCAGCAGCCGAAACAGGGGTTCGGAATACAATGAGCAGTTCTTC.